This T cell receptor beta chain was captured in a study of blood T cell repertoires in COVID-19. Study-wide context: Samples of COVID-19 (acute and convalescent) were obtained from the United States, Italy and Spain. T cells, B-cell-depleted T cells, or PBMCs provided the cDNA or gDNA that served as material.

Seattle-derived patients entered the study during active infection and were followed longitudinally. Methods used by the authors: The authors estimated nucleated cell counts from reference gene primer amplification. Assay used: immunoSEQ multiplex PCR; TCRdb lists only in-frame clones, some missing. For V, J and clone size, that table is used; D and trimming come from the DNA. The sample has 95,000 or so clones, about four fifths seen once. Germline CDR1 is SGHNT and CDR2 is YYREEE (reference sequence). This CDR3 comprises 13 residues. V was shortened by 1 base and J by 8 bases, with 12 bases between the two germline ends.

Sequences were obtained from peripheral blood. This clonotype was sampled from a man older than 75 with COVID-19, enrolled during active disease. This chain joins TRBV5-4 and TRBJ1-2; perhaps TRBD1 as D (6 bases). CDR3 in amino acids: CASSLTGSSGYTF. CDR3 nucleotides: TGTGCCAGCAGCTTGACAGGGAGTAGCGGCTACACCTTC.